This entry lists 27 T cell receptor beta chains sequenced from one sample in a study of T cells in Graves' hyperthyroidism and ophthalmopathy (dated by TCRdb to between 2018 and 2021). The receptor library was made with multiplex PCR. The data were produced on an Illumina HiSeq 2000. TCR beta CDR3 regions were amplified from RNA transcripts. For the first round of RT-PCR on the TCR CDR3, the HTBI primer set was used together with the Qiagen OneStep RT-PCR kit. The public sequencing data were trimmed at Q25 with fastp and processed into clonotypes with MiXCR by TCRdb, which kept only in-frame beta chains. Identical CDR3 proteins give one entry, which carries the most common genes and DNA. The sample records about 500,000 distinct CDR3 sequences, around 15% of which are singletons. The ten largest make up about 29% of the sample. The sequenced sample was blood. Source of these receptors: a woman younger than 45 with Graves' ophthalmopathy.

This clonotype was seen a handful of times. This chain connects TRBV4-3 to TRBJ1-2, with a possible D match to TRBD1 (6 bases). The CDR3 sequence is 15 residues long. V was pared by 0 bases and J by 5 bases, with 13 bases between. Germline V gives CDR1 LGHNA, CDR2 YSLEER. In nucleotides, the CDR3 is TGCGCCAGCAGCCAAGATCACAACAGGGTGTATGGCTACACCTTC. Protein: CASSQDHNRVYGYTF.

The rearrangement uses TRBV7-2 and TRBJ2-2; TRBD2 agrees at 7 bases. Germline V gene lookup returns CDR1 SGHTA and CDR2 FQGNSA. Germline trimming cut 1 base from V and 5 bases from J; bases unmatched to any gene: 16. This CDR3 has 19 amino acids. The CDR3 DNA follows: TGTGCCAGCAGCTTAGGTCGTGCTAGCGGTCGGGCAGGGACCGGGGAGCTGTTTTTT. Its protein product is CASSLGRASGRAGTGELFF.

In the case of this clonotype: A much bigger clone sits one base away, suggesting this may be a read error. The V call is TRBV7-2, the J call TRBJ2-1; D uncertain. The CDR3 is 13 amino acids. Trimming shortened V by 3 bases and J by 5 bases, and 8 bases separated the two germline ends. The germline V gene encodes CDR1 SGHTA and CDR2 FQGNSA. The CDR3: CASSFLPHNEQFF. CDR3 DNA: TGTGCCAGCAGCTTCCTCCCTCACAATGAGCAGTTCTTC.

This clonotype has just a few counts. V and J are TRBV29-1 and TRBJ2-7, with 7 bases fitting TRBD1. CDR3 length equals 15 residues. V lost 5 bases to trimming and J lost 3 bases; unmatched junction nucleotides: 13. Germline V gene sequence: CDR1 SQVTM, CDR2 ANQGSEA. The CDR3: CSVSQSGQLLYEQYF. The CDR3 DNA follows: TGCAGCGTTTCTCAGTCGGGACAGCTTCTCTACGAGCAGTACTTC.

This clonotype was detected many times. The V call is TRBV20-1, the J call TRBJ2-7; 11 bases line up with TRBD1. The V gene's germline CDR1 is DFQATT and CDR2 SNEGSKA (reference sequence). The CDR3 is 13 residues long. Unmatched junction bases numbered 2, after V lost 1 base and J lost 6 bases. The CDR3 sequence: CSARGDRGAEQYF. The CDR3 nucleotides read TGCAGTGCTAGAGGGGACAGGGGGGCCGAGCAGTACTTC.

This rearrangement joins TRBV19 to TRBJ2-7; a weak D match, TRBD2 (6 bases). The germline V and J ends were trimmed by 5 bases and 3 bases, with 11 bases remaining between them. The CDR3 is made up of 13 amino acids. Germline CDR1 and CDR2: LNHDA and SQIVND (reference sequence). The CDR3 spells CASSAGRSYEQYF. The CDR3 region has the DNA TGTGCCAGTAGTGCGGGACGGAGCTACGAGCAGTACTTC.

The sample holds many counts of this clonotype. V usage is TRBV6-2 or TRBV6-3 and J usage is TRBJ1-1, with D perhaps TRBD1 (6 bases). Germline V lookup: CDR1 MNHEY, CDR2 SVGEGT. V was trimmed by 8 bases and J by 4 bases, leaving 14 bases between them. CDR3 length: 13 amino acids. The CDR3 sequence: CASGAGVVTEAFF. CDR3 DNA: TGTGCCAGCGGGGCAGGGGTGGTCACTGAAGCTTTCTTT.

This clonotype occurred once. The V and J genes are TRBV27 and TRBJ2-7, with unresolved D. Germline V CDR1 and CDR2: MNHEY, SMNVEV (reference sequence). V was trimmed by 0 bases and J by 3 bases, leaving 9 bases between them. The CDR3 sequence is 14 residues long. CDR3: CASSLSSNLYEQYF. The CDR3 DNA is TGTGCCAGCAGTTTATCATCCAACCTCTACGAGCAGTACTTC.

This clonotype was found a few times. The genes are TRBV5-1 and TRBJ2-3, with D maybe TRBD1 (6 bases). The CDR3 spans 13 residues. Trimming cost V 4 bases and J 5 bases, with 11 bases left between them. In germline, CDR1 is SGHRS, CDR2 YFSETQ. The DNA for the CDR3 is TGCGCCAGCAGCGGGGGACAAGGAGATACGCAGTATTTT. This sequence encodes CASSGGQGDTQYF.

Only a few counts were recorded for this clonotype. The V gene is TRBV28, the J gene TRBJ1-1; D is possibly TRBD1 (5 bases). V dropped 10 bases and J dropped 6 bases, with 12 bases sitting between them. There are 11 residues in the CDR3. From germline, CDR1 is MDHEN and CDR2 SYDVKM. CDR3 sequence (DNA): TGTGCCACCCGGGGCAACCCTGAAGCTTTCTTT. It specifies CATRGNPEAFF.

Concerning this clonotype itself: This sequence may be a read error, since a much larger clone differs from it by one base. The genes are TRBV12-3 or TRBV12-4 and TRBJ2-3, with 11 nucleotides matching TRBD1. The CDR3 length is 15 residues. Trimming removed 4 bases from V and 10 bases from J; junction bases left unmatched: 10. The CDR3 nucleotides read TGTGCCAGCAGTTACTCGTTGTTGGGACAGGGGGCGCAGTATTTT. Its translation: CASSYSLLGQGAQYF.

As for this clonotype: This could be a read error, since a much larger clone is one nucleotide away. V usage is TRBV2 and J usage is TRBJ2-5; D tentatively reads TRBD1 or TRBD2 (5 bases each). This CDR3 has 13 residues. Germline assignment: CDR1 SNHLY and CDR2 FYNNEI. CDR3 residues: CVSSGRGEETQYF. CDR3 nucleotide sequence: TGTGTCAGCAGTGGTAGGGGAGAGGAGACCCAGTACTTC.

This sequence joins TRBV6-1 and TRBJ1-2, with D hard to call. The germline gives CDR1 MNHNS, CDR2 SASEGT. Trimming stripped 3 bases from V and 8 bases from J, with 7 bases between. The CDR3 runs to 11 residues. CDR3 sequence (DNA): TGTGCCAGCAGTGACGATTACGGCTACACCTTC. Protein sequence: CASSDDYGYTF.

This clonotype was found many times. The CDR3 region is CASSKTSGSDEQFF. In DNA form, the CDR3 reads TGTGCCAGCAGTAAGACTAGCGGGAGTGATGAGCAGTTCTTC. This chain links TRBV6-1 with TRBJ2-1; TRBD2 agrees at 12 bases. The CDR3 runs to 14 residues. Germline V lookup: CDR1 MNHNS, CDR2 SASEGT. The V and J ends lost 5 bases and 8 bases, in that order; junction bases with no gene match: 4.

Note on this clonotype: A single base separates this from a much larger clone, so it may be a read error. J is TRBJ2-7 and V is TRBV16; D is unclear. The J call is doubtful: the DNA matches TRBJ2-1 better. Germline V gene lookup returns CDR1 KGHSY and CDR2 FQNENV. This CDR3 has 15 residues. The CDR3 bases are TGTGCCAGCAGCCAAATGGAAGGTCTTGCCTACGAGCAGTTCTTC. It codes for CASSQMEGLAYEQFF.

In its sample, this clonotype was seen a few times. The DNA for the CDR3 is TGTGCCAGCAGTTATTTGGGAAGGGGGAGGATGGGGACCCAGTACTTC. It encodes CASSYLGRGRMGTQYF. The gene calls are TRBV6-1 and TRBJ2-5, with D possibly being TRBD1 or TRBD2 (6 bases each). Germline V gene lookup returns CDR1 MNHNS and CDR2 SASEGT. The V gene lost 5 bases and the J gene lost 7 bases, with 23 bases spanning the gap. This CDR3 contains 16 residues.

This clonotype was recorded at least ten times. V usage is TRBV19 and J usage is TRBJ2-1; D unresolved. CDR1 is LNHDA and CDR2 is SQIVND in the germline V gene (reference sequence). V lost 1 base and J 2 bases, leaving 12 bases between the germline ends. The CDR3 loop spans 16 amino acids. The CDR3 reads CASSIGRSVTYNEQFF. In DNA, the CDR3 is TGTGCCAGTAGTATAGGAAGGAGTGTCACCTACAATGAGCAGTTCTTC. Complete variable domain (other parts from reference TRBV19 and TRBJ2-1): DGGITQSPKYLFRKEGQNVTLSCEQNLNHDAMYWYRQDPGQGLRLIYYSQIVNDFQKGDIAEGYSVSREKKESFPLTVTSAQKNPTAFYLCASSIGRSVTYNEQFFGPGTRLTVL.

This clonotype has more than one count but fewer than ten. The gene calls are TRBV6-2 or TRBV6-3 and TRBJ2-5; either TRBD1 or TRBD2 may supply D (6 bases each). V was pared by 0 bases and J by 5 bases, with 13 bases between. The germline gives CDR1 MNHEY, CDR2 SVGEGT. This CDR3 region has 15 residues. The CDR3 here is CASSYSGGPRETQYF. DNA of the CDR3: TGTGCCAGCAGTTACTCAGGGGGGCCTCGGGAGACCCAGTACTTC.

This clonotype was counted ten times or more. This chain connects TRBV11-3 to TRBJ2-1; D not resolved. This CDR3 has 13 amino acids. Trimming cost V 1 base and J 12 bases, with 13 bases left between them. From germline, CDR1 is SGHNT and CDR2 YENEEA. The CDR3 is CASSLGVPSRQFF. The CDR3 region has the DNA TGTGCCAGCAGCTTAGGTGTTCCCTCTAGGCAGTTCTTC.

The chain employs TRBV6-5 and TRBJ2-7; D possibly corresponds to TRBD2 (5 bases). Trimming shortened V by 0 bases and J by 6 bases, and 12 bases separated the two germline ends. The CDR3 has 14 amino acids. The germline CDR1 and CDR2 sequences are MNHEY and SVGAGI. The CDR3 region has the DNA TGTGCCAGCAGTTACTCGGAGGTCGGCGGCGAGCAGTACTTC. The encoded protein is CASSYSEVGGEQYF.

This chain uses TRBV9 with TRBJ1-4, with 10 bases identical to TRBD1. J was trimmed by 7 bases and V by 4 bases; bases with no gene match: 19. Germline CDR1 SGDLS, CDR2 YYNGEE. The CDR3 is 19 residues long. DNA of the CDR3: TGTGCCAGCAGCTCTACCGGGACAGGGGATCTAAACGATGGTGAAAAACTGTTTTTT. Protein product: CASSSTGTGDLNDGEKLFF. Looking up the rest from reference TRBV9 and TRBJ1-4 gives the full variable domain: DSGVTQTPKHLITATGQRVTLRCSPRSGDLSVYWYQQSLDQGLQFLIQYYNGEERAKGNILERFSAQQFPDLHSELNLSSLELGDSALYFCASSSTGTGDLNDGEKLFFGSGTQLSVL.

This clonotype came up many times. This chain uses TRBV11-2 with TRBJ1-1; D may be TRBD1 (5 bases). The CDR3 covers 14 residues. Looked up from germline, CDR1 is SGHAT and CDR2 is FQNNGV. Deletions cut 5 bases from V and 3 bases from J, with 13 bases between. The CDR3 spells CASSPRGGDTEAFF. For the CDR3, the DNA is TGTGCCAGCAGCCCACGGGGGGGTGACACTGAAGCTTTCTTT.

This clonotype appeared a few times. This chain's CDR3 is CSAGGNEQYF. The CDR3 DNA reads TGCAGCGCCGGGGGGAACGAGCAGTACTTC. The rearrangement uses TRBV29-1 and TRBJ2-7, with TRBD2 identical over 7 bases. Per the germline V gene, CDR1 is SQVTM and CDR2 is ANQGSEA. Germline trimming cut 7 bases from V and 5 bases from J; bases unmatched to any gene: 2. The CDR3 has 10 amino acids.

This clonotype has only a few counts. This chain joins TRBV10-3 and TRBJ2-1, with TRBD2 matching 16 bases. V shed 3 bases, J shed 0 bases, and the junction held 11 bases outside the gene matches. This CDR3 spans 21 amino acids. Germline CDR1 is ENHRY and CDR2 is SYGVKD. CDR3 loop: CAISDSGGLAGGPRSYNEQFF. CDR3 nucleotide sequence: TGTGCCATCAGTGACTCGGGGGGACTAGCGGGAGGGCCCCGCTCCTACAATGAGCAGTTCTTC.

This clonotype was picked up many times. V and J are TRBV20-1 and TRBJ1-5; D is possibly TRBD1 (6 bases). This CDR3 has 16 residues. CDR1 and CDR2 (germline): DFQATT, SNEGSKA (reference sequence). V lost 4 bases, J lost 2 bases, and 18 bases lay in between. The CDR3 protein is CSATPTGLGGNQPQHF. Written as DNA, the CDR3 is TGCAGTGCTACACCAACAGGGCTTGGAGGCAATCAGCCCCAGCATTTT.

This clonotype was counted ten times or more. CDR3 sequence: CASSLFGQVDQPQHF. CDR3 coding DNA: TGCGCCAGCAGCTTGTTCGGACAGGTCGATCAGCCCCAGCATTTT. The chain carries TRBV5-1 and TRBJ1-5; 7 positions agree with TRBD1. With V trimmed by 1 base and J by 5 bases, 6 bases remained unmatched. This CDR3 contains 15 residues. In germline, CDR1 is SGHRS, CDR2 YFSETQ.

The V gene is TRBV9, the J gene TRBJ2-3; no clear D. CDR1 and CDR2 from the germline V gene are SGDLS and YYNGEE. Trimming pared 0 bases from V and 4 bases from J, leaving 15 bases between. CDR3 length: 16 residues. Here the CDR3 DNA reads TGTGCCAGCAGCGTAGTCGTCTCCCCCGGTCCAGATACGCAGTATTTT. This gives the protein CASSVVVSPGPDTQYF.